This T cell receptor (beta chain) was profiled in a study of blood T cell repertoires in COVID-19. Study context: PBMCs, B-cell-depleted T cells, or T cells provided the cDNA or gDNA that made up the material.

Data came from immunoSEQ multiplex PCR; TCRdb stores just in-frame clones and leaves some out. Of fewer than 150,000 clones in the sample, about 88% were seen once. This CDR3 is built from 14 residues. Germline values: CDR1 MDHEN, CDR2 SYDVKM. Remarks on this clone: One junction end does not reproduce the germline sequence, and a read error may be involved. Other DNA variants within this sample encode the same CDR3.

The sequence was collected from a middle-aged man with active or convalescent COVID-19. The sequencing input was peripheral blood. The chain recombines TRBV28 with TRBJ2-7, with a possible D match to TRBD1 (6 bases). CDR3 residues: CASTSGTPPYEQYF. The DNA for the CDR3 is TGTGCCAGCACCTCCGGGACACCTCCCTACGAGCAATACTTC.